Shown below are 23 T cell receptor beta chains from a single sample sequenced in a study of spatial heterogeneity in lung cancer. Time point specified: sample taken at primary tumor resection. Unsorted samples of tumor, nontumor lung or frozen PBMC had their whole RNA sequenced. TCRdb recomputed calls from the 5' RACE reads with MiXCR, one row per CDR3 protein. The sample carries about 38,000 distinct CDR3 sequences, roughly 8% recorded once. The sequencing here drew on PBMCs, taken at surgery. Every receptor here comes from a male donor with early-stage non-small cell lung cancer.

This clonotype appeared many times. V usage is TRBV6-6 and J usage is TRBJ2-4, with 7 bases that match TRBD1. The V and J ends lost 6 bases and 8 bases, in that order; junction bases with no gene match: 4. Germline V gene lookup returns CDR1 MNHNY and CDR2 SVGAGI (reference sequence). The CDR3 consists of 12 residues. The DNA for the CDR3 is TGTGCCAGCAGGAACCAGGGGGACATTCAGTACTTC. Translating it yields CASRNQGDIQYF.

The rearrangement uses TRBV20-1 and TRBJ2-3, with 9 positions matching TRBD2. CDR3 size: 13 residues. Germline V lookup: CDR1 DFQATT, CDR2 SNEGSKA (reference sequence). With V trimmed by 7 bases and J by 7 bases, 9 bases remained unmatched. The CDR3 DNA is TGCAGTGTCCCGACTAGCGGAGGCTATACGCAGTATTTT. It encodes CSVPTSGGYTQYF.

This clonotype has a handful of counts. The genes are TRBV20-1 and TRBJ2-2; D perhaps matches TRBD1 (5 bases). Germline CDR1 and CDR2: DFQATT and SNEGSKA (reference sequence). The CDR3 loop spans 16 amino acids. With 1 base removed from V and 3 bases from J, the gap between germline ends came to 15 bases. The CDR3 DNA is TGCAGTGCTAGAGCTGGCTGGGGCTTAGACACCGGGGAGCTGTTTTTT. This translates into CSARAGWGLDTGELFF.

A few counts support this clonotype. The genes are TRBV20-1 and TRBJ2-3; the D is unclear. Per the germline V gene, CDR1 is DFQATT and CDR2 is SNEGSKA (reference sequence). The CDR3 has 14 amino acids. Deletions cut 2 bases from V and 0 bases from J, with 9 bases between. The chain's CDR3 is CSARRQVSTDTQYF. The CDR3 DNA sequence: TGCAGTGCTAGAAGGCAGGTTAGCACAGATACGCAGTATTTT.

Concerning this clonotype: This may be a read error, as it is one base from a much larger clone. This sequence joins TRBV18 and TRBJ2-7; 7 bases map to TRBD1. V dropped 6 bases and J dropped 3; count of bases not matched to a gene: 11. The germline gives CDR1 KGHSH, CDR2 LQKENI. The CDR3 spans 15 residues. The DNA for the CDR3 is TGTGCCAGCTCCAAAACCGGGACAGAATACTACGAGCAGTACTTC. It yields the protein CASSKTGTEYYEQYF.

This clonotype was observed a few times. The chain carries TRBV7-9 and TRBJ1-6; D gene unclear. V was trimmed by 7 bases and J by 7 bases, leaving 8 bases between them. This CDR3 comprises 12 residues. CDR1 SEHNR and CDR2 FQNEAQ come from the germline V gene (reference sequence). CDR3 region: CASNSPNSPLHF. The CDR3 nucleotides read TGTGCCAGCAATAGCCCCAATTCACCCCTCCACTTT.

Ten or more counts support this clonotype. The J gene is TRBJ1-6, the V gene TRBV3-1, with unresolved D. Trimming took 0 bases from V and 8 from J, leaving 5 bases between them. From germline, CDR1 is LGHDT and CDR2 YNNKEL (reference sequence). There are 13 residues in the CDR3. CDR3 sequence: CASSQDPDSPLHF. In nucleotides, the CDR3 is TGTGCCAGCAGCCAAGATCCAGATTCACCCCTCCACTTT.

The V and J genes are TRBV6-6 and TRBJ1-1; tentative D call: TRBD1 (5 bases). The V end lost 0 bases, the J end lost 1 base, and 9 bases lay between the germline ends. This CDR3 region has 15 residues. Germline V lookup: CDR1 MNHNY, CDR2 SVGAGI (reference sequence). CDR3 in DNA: TGTGCCAGCAGTTACTCCAGGGTAGGGAACACTGAAGCTTTCTTT. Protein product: CASSYSRVGNTEAFF.

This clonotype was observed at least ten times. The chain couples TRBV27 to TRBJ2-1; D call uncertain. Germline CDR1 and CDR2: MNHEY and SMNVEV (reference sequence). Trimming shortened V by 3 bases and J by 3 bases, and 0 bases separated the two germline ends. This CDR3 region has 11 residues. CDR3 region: CASSFYNEQFF. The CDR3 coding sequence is TGTGCCAGCAGTTTCTACAATGAGCAGTTCTTC.

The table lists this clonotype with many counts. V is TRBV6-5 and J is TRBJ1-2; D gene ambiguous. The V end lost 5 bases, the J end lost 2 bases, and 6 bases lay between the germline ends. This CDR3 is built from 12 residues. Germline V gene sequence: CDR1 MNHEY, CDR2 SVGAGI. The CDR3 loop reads CASSRGNYGYTF. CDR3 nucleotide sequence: TGTGCCAGCAGTCGTGGCAACTATGGCTACACCTTC.

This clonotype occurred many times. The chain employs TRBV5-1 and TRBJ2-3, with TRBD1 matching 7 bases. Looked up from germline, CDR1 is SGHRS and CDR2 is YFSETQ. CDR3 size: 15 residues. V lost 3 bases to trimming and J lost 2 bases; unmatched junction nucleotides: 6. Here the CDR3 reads CASSSRQGDTDTQYF. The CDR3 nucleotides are TGCGCCAGCAGCTCGAGACAGGGAGACACAGATACGCAGTATTTT.

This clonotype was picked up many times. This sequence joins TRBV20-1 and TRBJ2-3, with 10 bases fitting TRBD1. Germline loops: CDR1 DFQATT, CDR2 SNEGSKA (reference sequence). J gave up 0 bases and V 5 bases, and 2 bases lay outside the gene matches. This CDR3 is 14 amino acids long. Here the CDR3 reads CSARQGASTDTQYF. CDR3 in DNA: TGCAGTGCTCGACAGGGGGCTAGCACAGATACGCAGTATTTT.

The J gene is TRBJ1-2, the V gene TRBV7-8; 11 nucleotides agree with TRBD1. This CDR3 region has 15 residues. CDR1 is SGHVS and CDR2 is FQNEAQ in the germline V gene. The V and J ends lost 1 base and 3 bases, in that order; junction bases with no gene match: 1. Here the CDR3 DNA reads TGTGCCAGCAGCTTAGGGGACAGGGGGGACTATGGCTACACCTTC. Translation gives CASSLGDRGDYGYTF.

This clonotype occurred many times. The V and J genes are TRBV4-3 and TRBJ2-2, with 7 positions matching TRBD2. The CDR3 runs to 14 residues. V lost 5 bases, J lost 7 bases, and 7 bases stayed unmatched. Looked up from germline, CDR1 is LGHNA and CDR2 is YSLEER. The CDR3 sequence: CASSDGLVGGELFF. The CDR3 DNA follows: TGCGCCAGCAGCGATGGACTAGTGGGCGGGGAGCTGTTTTTT.

The CDR3 reads CASSLSGLPLNQPQHF. As DNA, the CDR3 is TGTGCCAGCAGTTTATCGGGACTACCTCTCAATCAGCCCCAGCATTTT. J is TRBJ1-5 and V is TRBV27, with TRBD1 as a possible D gene (5 bases). Trimming shortened V by 0 bases and J by 3 bases, and 12 bases separated the two germline ends. The length of the CDR3 is 16 residues. The germline gives CDR1 MNHEY, CDR2 SMNVEV (reference sequence).

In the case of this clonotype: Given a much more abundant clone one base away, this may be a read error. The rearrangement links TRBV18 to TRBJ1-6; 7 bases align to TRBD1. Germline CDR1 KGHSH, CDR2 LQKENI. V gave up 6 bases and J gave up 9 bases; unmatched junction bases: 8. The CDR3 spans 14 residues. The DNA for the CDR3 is TGTGCCAGCTCCACAGGGCGGGACAGTTCACCCCTCCACTTT. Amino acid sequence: CASSTGRDSSPLHF.

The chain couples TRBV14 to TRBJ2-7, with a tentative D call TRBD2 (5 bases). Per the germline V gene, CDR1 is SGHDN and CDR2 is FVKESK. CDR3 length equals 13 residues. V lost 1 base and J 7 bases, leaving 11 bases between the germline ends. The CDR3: CASSQGRGMEQYF. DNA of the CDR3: TGTGCCAGCAGCCAAGGACGGGGAATGGAGCAGTACTTC.

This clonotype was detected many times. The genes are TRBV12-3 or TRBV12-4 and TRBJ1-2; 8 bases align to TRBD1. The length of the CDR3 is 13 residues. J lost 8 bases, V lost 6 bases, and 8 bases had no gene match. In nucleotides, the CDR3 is TGTGCCAGCAGACCAGACAGGGGTCGAGGCTACACCTTC. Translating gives CASRPDRGRGYTF.

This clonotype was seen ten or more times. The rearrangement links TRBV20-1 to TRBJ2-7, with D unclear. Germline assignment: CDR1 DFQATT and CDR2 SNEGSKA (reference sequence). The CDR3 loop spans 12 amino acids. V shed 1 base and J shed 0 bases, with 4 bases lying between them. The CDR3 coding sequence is TGCAGTGCTAGAGTCTCCTCCTACGAGCAGTACTTC. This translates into CSARVSSYEQYF.

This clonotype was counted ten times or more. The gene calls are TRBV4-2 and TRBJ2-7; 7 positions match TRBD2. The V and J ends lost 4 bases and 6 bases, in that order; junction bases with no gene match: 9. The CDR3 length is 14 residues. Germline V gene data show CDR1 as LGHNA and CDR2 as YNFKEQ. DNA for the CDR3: TGTGCCAGCAGCCCGGGGGGTACAGAGACCGAGCAGTACTTC. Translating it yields CASSPGGTETEQYF.

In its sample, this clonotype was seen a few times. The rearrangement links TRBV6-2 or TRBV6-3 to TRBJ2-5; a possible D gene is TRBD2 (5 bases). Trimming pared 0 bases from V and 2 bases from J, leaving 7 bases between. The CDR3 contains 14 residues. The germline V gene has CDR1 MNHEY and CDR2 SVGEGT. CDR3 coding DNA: TGTGCCAGCAGTTACTCTTGGACTCAAGAGACCCAGTACTTC. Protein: CASSYSWTQETQYF.

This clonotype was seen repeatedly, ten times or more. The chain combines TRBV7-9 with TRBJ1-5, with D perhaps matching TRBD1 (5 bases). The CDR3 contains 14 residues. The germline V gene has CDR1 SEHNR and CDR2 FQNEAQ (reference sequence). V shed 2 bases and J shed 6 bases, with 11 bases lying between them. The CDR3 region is CASSLRGSTQPQHF. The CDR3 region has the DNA TGTGCCAGCAGCTTAAGGGGAAGTACTCAGCCCCAGCATTTT.

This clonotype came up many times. This CDR3 reads CASEPSNTGELFF. DNA for the CDR3: TGTGCCAGCGAGCCATCCAACACCGGGGAGCTGTTTTTT. The gene calls are TRBV6-5 and TRBJ2-2; D is undetermined. The CDR3 has 13 residues. Germline CDR1 MNHEY, CDR2 SVGAGI. Trimming removed 8 bases from V and 2 bases from J, with 9 bases in between.